In this sample, the clone carrying this T cell receptor (beta chain) turned up many times. Its antigen remains unidentified. This specimen belongs to a study of regulatory T cells in long-lasting Graves disease. Study-wide background: Persistence in Graves' disease required over 5 years of antithyroid drugs plus positive TSH receptor antibodies. General study points: Accuracy may have suffered from the small sample size. Rather than thyroid tissue, only peripheral blood underwent study. There were preferences for TRBV28, TRBJ1-2 and TRBJ2-5 in persistent disease.

Sequencing libraries for TCR beta were prepared with iRepertoire HTBI primers and Arm-PCR of CDR3 regions. A single record per CDR3 protein comes from TCRdb applying MiXCR to the multiplex PCR reads. The sample has 400,000 to 500,000 distinct CDR3 sequences, approximately 22% seen once. The CDR3 runs to 14 residues. Between the trimmed V and J ends, which lost 3 bases and 7 bases, there was a span of 15 bases. The germline gives CDR1 MDHEN, CDR2 SYDVKM. As to time point: persistent/refractory GD, antithyroid drugs over 5 years with positive TRAb. Isolated PBMC RNA provided the starting material for the TCR library.

The sequencing used peripheral blood mononuclear cells (PBMCs), collected when the disease was refractory, from a patient treated with antithyroid drugs. The chain joins TRBV28 to TRBJ2-5; possibly TRBD2 for D (6 bases). The receptor was isolated from a female donor with Graves disease. The CDR3, as DNA: TGTGCCAGCAGTTTCGCGGGATATAATGGGACCCAGTACTTC. This gives the protein CASSFAGYNGTQYF.